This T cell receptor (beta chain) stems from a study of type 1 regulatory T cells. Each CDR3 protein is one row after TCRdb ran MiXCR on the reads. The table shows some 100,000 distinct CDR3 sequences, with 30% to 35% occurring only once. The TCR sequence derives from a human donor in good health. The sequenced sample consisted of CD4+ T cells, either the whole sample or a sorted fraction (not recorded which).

CDR3 sequence (DNA): TGTGCCAGCAGTCAAAATCGATGGAATGAGCAGTTCTTC. It is translated as CASSQNRWNEQFF. J is TRBJ2-1 and V is TRBV12-3 or TRBV12-4; D remains unclear. This CDR3 spans 13 amino acids. V lost 5 bases to trimming and J lost 7 bases, with 12 bases between them.